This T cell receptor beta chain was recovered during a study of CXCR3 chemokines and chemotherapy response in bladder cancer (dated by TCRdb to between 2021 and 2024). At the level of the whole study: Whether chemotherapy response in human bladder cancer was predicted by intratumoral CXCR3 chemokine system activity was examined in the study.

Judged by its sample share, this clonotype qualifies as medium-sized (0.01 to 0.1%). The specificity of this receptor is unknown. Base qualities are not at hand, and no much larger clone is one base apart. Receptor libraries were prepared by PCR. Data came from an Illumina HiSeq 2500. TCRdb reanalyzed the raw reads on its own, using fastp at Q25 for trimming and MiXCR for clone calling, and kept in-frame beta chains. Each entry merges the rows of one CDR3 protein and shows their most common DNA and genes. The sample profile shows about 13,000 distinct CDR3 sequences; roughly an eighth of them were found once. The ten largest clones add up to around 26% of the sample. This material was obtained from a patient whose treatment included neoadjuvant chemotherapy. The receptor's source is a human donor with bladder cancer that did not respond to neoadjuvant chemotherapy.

The CDR3 corresponds to CASIPLGGPTDTQYF. The nucleotides are TGTGCCAGCATTCCTTTGGGGGGCCCCACAGATACGCAGTATTTT. Recombination joined TRBV6-2 or TRBV6-3 with TRBJ2-3, with the D call perhaps TRBD1 or TRBD2, as 6 bases match in each case. V drops 7 bases and J drops 2 bases, leaving 16 bases in between. The CDR3, from cysteine to phenylalanine, totals 15 residues. The sequence is cut down to CDR3 DNA, 45 bases in frame from base 1. Reading the germline V gene gives CDR1 MNHEY and CDR2 SVGEGT.